Listed here is a single T cell receptor (beta chain). Its antigen remains unidentified. Each of the patients experienced relapse following autologous stem cell transplantation, and their brentuximab vedotin exposure differed. Best response was recorded as complete response, partial response or progressive disease. TCRdb keeps only in-frame clones here, not all; method: immunoSEQ multiplex PCR. The sample yields around 40,000 clones, about 77% seen once. The data were obtained in a study of PD-1 blockade in classical Hodgkin lymphoma. As for the study in general: Intravenous nivolumab at 3 mg/kg was given to patients every 2 weeks. Overall study findings and caveats: What drove the repertoire differences, possibly disease activity or prior therapy, has not been defined. Before treatment, complete responders showed about the same diversity as newly diagnosed patients.

From germline, CDR1 is MNHEY and CDR2 SVGAGI. Trimming removed 6 bases from V and 4 bases from J, with 15 bases in between. CDR3 length: 14 residues. The sequencing here drew on peripheral blood mononuclear cells (PBMCs), taken at baseline. The chain has TRBV6-5 and TRBJ1-2; no firm D call. The sequence was obtained from a human donor with classical Hodgkin lymphoma. The CDR3 sequence is CASRTTYMAYGYTF. DNA for the CDR3: TGTGCCAGCAGAACCACATATATGGCCTATGGCTACACCTTC.